This TCR beta chain was profiled in a study of Graves' ophthalmopathy and Graves' hyperthyroidism. Being free of ophthalmopathy for 18 months of follow-up defined stable hyperthyroidism. Patients newly diagnosed with hyperthyroidism, under 2 months' duration, were aged 18 to 65, the study reports. Researchers took RNA transcripts and amplified TCR beta CDR3 regions from them. Second-round multiplex PCR came after a first-round RT-PCR that employed HTBI primers. Each CDR3 protein gets one entry after TCRdb re-called the multiplex PCR reads with MiXCR. The sample includes about 390,000 distinct CDR3 sequences, roughly 17% of them seen just once. This CDR3 comprises 14 residues. V was shortened by 5 bases and J by 5 bases, with 13 bases between the two germline ends.

The clonotype originates from an adult woman with stable Graves' hyperthyroidism. Sequencing was carried out using peripheral blood. The genes are TRBV12-3 or TRBV12-4 and TRBJ1-5; perhaps TRBD1 as D (6 bases). The CDR3 DNA sequence: TGTGCCAGCAGTGACGACAGGCGGGATCAGCCCCAGCATTTT. Translating it yields CASSDDRRDQPQHF.